This TCR beta chain was recovered during a study of CD8+ T cells in alopecia areata. Points from the study as a whole: TCR sharing across patients was less clear than in mice, possibly HLA-related. An increase in clonality over normal scalp was evident in lesional scalp, especially alopecia totalis/universalis. Sequenced scalp T cells also include alphabeta T cells resident in normal skin.

Regarding this clone: Its antigen is not identified.

Extraction and reverse transcription of RNA yielded cDNA as the sequencing template. Sequencing was performed with immunoSEQ multiplex PCR; in TCRdb, only in-frame clones are kept and a portion is missing. Of about 120,000 clones detected, roughly 69% appear once; the ten largest clones hold roughly 3.1%. Separation by sorting yielded CD4+ and CD8+ T cells from PBMCs. The CDR3 spans 12 residues. The V end lost 3 bases, the J end lost 4 bases, and 9 bases lay between the germline ends. Germline CDR1 and CDR2: SQVTM and ANQGSEA. The clonotype originates from a human donor in good health. This chain connects TRBV29-1 to TRBJ2-5; D remains ambiguous. The specimen was CD4+ T cells sorted from blood. CDR3 in DNA: TGCAGCGTTGATGGCGGCACAGAGACCCAGTACTTC. Residues: CSVDGGTETQYF.